Following are 31 T cell receptor beta chains from one sample sequenced in a study of T cell responses to AZD1222 COVID-19 vaccine. Method: immunoSEQ multiplex PCR; TCRdb's copy keeps in-frame clones and lacks some. This table holds some 90,000 clones, over 75% found once. Sequencing used peripheral blood, obtained on day 0 of AZD1222 vaccination. These receptors all come from an adult in good health.

The chain employs TRBV5-4 and TRBJ2-5; D not certain. V shed 1 base and J shed 7 bases, with 11 bases lying between them. The CDR3 runs 13 residues. Per the germline V gene, CDR1 is SGHNT and CDR2 is YYREEE (reference sequence). The chain's CDR3 is CASSLRLDGTQYF. The CDR3, as DNA: TGTGCCAGCAGCTTGAGGCTAGACGGGACCCAGTACTTC.

V is TRBV30 and J is TRBJ1-2; 7 nucleotides line up with TRBD1. Per the germline V gene, CDR1 is GTSNPN and CDR2 is SVGIG (reference sequence). The trim removed 3 bases at V and 6 bases at J, leaving 4 bases unmatched. The CDR3 spans 12 residues. In nucleotides, the CDR3 is TGTGCCTGGAGCGCGACAGGGAATGGCTACACCTTC. This encodes CAWSATGNGYTF.

The chain links TRBV5-4 to TRBJ2-7; 8 bases align to TRBD1. Trimming cost V 4 bases and J 5 bases; bases outside gene matches: 5. Per germline, CDR1 SGHNT and CDR2 YYREEE (reference sequence). There are 13 residues in the CDR3. In DNA, the CDR3 is TGTGCCAGCAGCCCTGGACAGGGACACGAGCAGTACTTC. It specifies CASSPGQGHEQYF.

This chain links TRBV30 with TRBJ1-6; 8 bases line up with TRBD1. In germline, CDR1 is GTSNPN, CDR2 SVGIG (reference sequence). V dropped 2 bases and J dropped 1; count of bases not matched to a gene: 10. The CDR3 has 18 residues. CDR3 DNA: TGTGCCTGGAGTAACCAGCGACAGGGGCGGTCCTATAATTCACCCCTCCACTTT. It codes for CAWSNQRQGRSYNSPLHF.

V is TRBV6-1 and J is TRBJ1-3; a possible D gene is TRBD1 (6 bases). This CDR3 is 14 amino acids long. In germline, CDR1 is MNHNS, CDR2 SASEGT. Trimming removed 1 base at V and 7 bases at J, with 11 bases between. The CDR3 loop reads CASSEGGGVNTIYF. The CDR3, as DNA: TGTGCCAGCAGTGAAGGAGGGGGGGTCAACACCATATATTTT.

The gene calls are TRBV4-2 and TRBJ1-2; TRBD1 aligns across 8 bases. The CDR3 covers 18 residues. CDR1 is LGHNA and CDR2 is YNFKEQ in the germline V gene. V was pared by 3 bases and J by 4 bases, with 16 bases of the junction left unmatched. The CDR3, as DNA: TGTGCCAGCAGCCAGGGGCCCCAAGAGGGACAGGTTTTCTATGGCTACACCTTC. As protein: CASSQGPQEGQVFYGYTF.

The chain carries TRBV25-1 and TRBJ1-2; a possible D gene is TRBD1 (6 bases). The CDR3 extends over 13 amino acids. Trimming shortened V by 2 bases and J by 8 bases, and 12 bases separated the two germline ends. Germline V gives CDR1 MGHDK, CDR2 SYGVNS. CDR3: CASSERGTGGYTF. DNA of the CDR3: TGTGCCAGCAGTGAAAGGGGGACGGGCGGCTACACCTTC.

The genes are TRBV10-3 and TRBJ2-1; 9 bases agree with TRBD1. Per the germline V gene, CDR1 is ENHRY and CDR2 is SYGVKD. J lost 9 bases, V lost 0 bases, and 6 bases had no gene match. This CDR3 contains 15 residues. The CDR3 loop reads CAISESTGGTSEQFF. CDR3 DNA sequence: TGTGCCATCAGTGAGTCAACAGGGGGCACTAGTGAGCAGTTCTTC.

The V gene is TRBV28, the J gene TRBJ2-3; D is perhaps TRBD2 (6 bases). In germline, CDR1 is MDHEN, CDR2 SYDVKM. V shed 7 bases and J shed 0 bases, with 11 bases lying between them. The CDR3 covers 14 residues. The CDR3 nucleotides read TGTGCCAGCAATGGAGCGGGTAGCACAGATACGCAGTATTTT. Its protein product is CASNGAGSTDTQYF.

J is TRBJ2-3 and V is TRBV11-2; TRBD1 agrees at 7 bases. This CDR3 spans 15 amino acids. The ends lost 5 bases at V and 6 bases at J; junction bases unmatched: 11. In germline, CDR1 is SGHAT, CDR2 FQNNGV. The CDR3 DNA follows: TGTGCCAGCAGCCTTACAAGGACAGGTTCCGATACGCAGTATTTT. Translation: CASSLTRTGSDTQYF.

The chain joins TRBV19 to TRBJ2-7; possibly TRBD1 for D (7 bases). This CDR3 has 13 amino acids. Germline V lookup: CDR1 LNHDA, CDR2 SQIVND (reference sequence). V was shortened by 3 bases and J by 6 bases, with 12 bases between the two germline ends. The CDR3 bases are TGTGCCAGTAGTATGGCAGGGGGGTTCGAGCAGTACTTC. Translated: CASSMAGGFEQYF. Looking up the rest from reference TRBV19 and TRBJ2-7 gives the full variable domain: DGGITQSPKYLFRKEGQNVTLSCEQNLNHDAMYWYRQDPGQGLRLIYYSQIVNDFQKGDIAEGYSVSREKKESFPLTVTSAQKNPTAFYLCASSMAGGFEQYFGPGTRLTVT.

Here the CDR3 DNA reads TGTGCCAGCAGCTTAGACCGGAGGGGGGATCAGCCCCAGCATTTT. It codes for CASSLDRRGDQPQHF. The rearrangement uses TRBV7-2 and TRBJ1-5; D may be TRBD1 (6 bases). Germline values: CDR1 SGHTA, CDR2 FQGNSA. V was clipped by 1 base and J by 5 bases, with 12 bases between them. CDR3 length: 15 amino acids.

V is TRBV25-1 and J is TRBJ1-4; D remains unclear. V lost 6 bases and J lost 0, with 5 bases in between. Per germline, CDR1 MGHDK and CDR2 SYGVNS. The CDR3 is made up of 13 amino acids. Here the CDR3 DNA reads TGTGCCAGCAGGACATCAACTAATGAAAAACTGTTTTTT. This sequence encodes CASRTSTNEKLFF. Together with reference TRBV25-1 and TRBJ1-4, the CDR3 gives the full variable domain: EADIYQTPRYLVIGTGKKITLECSQTMGHDKMYWYQQDPGMELHLIHYSYGVNSTEKGDLSSESTVSRIRTEHFPLTLESARPSHTSQYLCASRTSTNEKLFFGSGTQLSVL.

V gene TRBV6-2 or TRBV6-3 combines with J gene TRBJ2-5; D assignment may be TRBD1 or TRBD2 (5 bases each). The CDR3 has 16 residues. V shed 0 bases and J shed 2 bases, with 13 bases lying between them. The germline gives CDR1 MNHEY, CDR2 SVGEGT. The CDR3 DNA reads TGTGCCAGCAGTTACTCGTTGGGACGCGGACAAGAGACCCAGTACTTC. It yields the protein CASSYSLGRGQETQYF.

The V and J genes are TRBV6-2 or TRBV6-3 and TRBJ2-7, with D uncertain. Germline values: CDR1 MNHEY, CDR2 SVGEGT. The CDR3 consists of 14 residues. The V and J ends lost 2 bases and 0 bases respectively, with 8 bases between them. CDR3 DNA sequence: TGTGCCAGCAGTTACACAGCCAGCTCCTACGAGCAGTACTTC. This translates into CASSYTASSYEQYF.

Only one count was recorded for this clone. The chain joins TRBV7-9 to TRBJ1-1; a possible D gene is TRBD1 (5 bases). This CDR3 is 15 amino acids long. Germline CDR1 reads SEHNR; CDR2 reads FQNEAQ (reference sequence). The V end was cut by 0 bases, the J end by 4 bases, with 12 bases between. DNA of the CDR3: TGTGCCAGCAGCTTAGCAGCAGGGAGCGGCACTGAAGCTTTCTTT. It encodes CASSLAAGSGTEAFF.

The chain couples TRBV5-8 to TRBJ2-2, with D possibly matching TRBD1 (6 bases). V lost 4 bases and J lost 1, with 11 bases in between. The CDR3 contains 15 residues. Per the germline V gene, CDR1 is SGHTS and CDR2 is YDEGEE. The CDR3: CASSPRTVNTGELFF. The CDR3 DNA sequence: TGTGCCAGCAGCCCTCGGACAGTGAACACCGGGGAGCTGTTTTTT.

This clone was seen only once. The genes are TRBV18 and TRBJ2-5; 7 bases are shared with TRBD2. The germline V gene encodes CDR1 KGHSH and CDR2 LQKENI. The CDR3 is 14 residues long. The V and J ends lost 5 bases and 1 base, in that order; junction bases with no gene match: 4. CDR3 DNA sequence: TGTGCCAGCTCAAGCAGGACTAGCCAAGAGACCCAGTACTTC. This codes for CASSSRTSQETQYF. The full variable domain, rest sourced from reference TRBV18 and TRBJ2-5, is NAGVMQNPRHLVRRRGQEARLRCSPMKGHSHVYWYRQLPEEGLKFMVYLQKENIIDESGMPKERFSAEFPKEGPSILRIQQVVRGDSAAYFCASSSRTSQETQYFGPGTRLLVL.

CDR3 coding DNA: TGTGCCAGCAGCTTAGAAACTAGCGGGGGTATCCGCACCGGGGAGCTGTTTTTT. Amino acid sequence: CASSLETSGGIRTGELFF. This chain links TRBV7-9 with TRBJ2-2, with 11 positions matching TRBD2. Germline CDR1 is SEHNR and CDR2 is FQNEAQ (reference sequence). V lost 1 base, J lost 4 bases, and 8 bases stayed unmatched. This CDR3 has 18 residues.

The sample holds one count of this clone. V gene TRBV5-4 combines with J gene TRBJ2-6; 9 nucleotides align to TRBD1. V dropped 6 bases and J dropped 0; count of bases not matched to a gene: 13. The CDR3 is made up of 19 amino acids. The germline V gene has CDR1 SGHNT and CDR2 YYREEE (reference sequence). In DNA, the CDR3 is TGTGCCAGCACGGGGGACAGGGTTGGACTTATCTCTGGGGCCAACGTCCTGACTTTC. Translating it yields CASTGDRVGLISGANVLTF.

The table lists this clone with a count of one. This rearrangement joins TRBV7-9 to TRBJ2-1; 9 bases map to TRBD1. V was pared by 6 bases and J by 6 bases, with 9 bases of the junction left unmatched. The CDR3 extends over 15 amino acids. Germline V gene sequence: CDR1 SEHNR, CDR2 FQNEAQ (reference sequence). The CDR3 DNA follows: TGTGCCAGCAGGACCCCGGGACAGGGAAGCAATGAGCAGTTCTTC. Amino acids: CASRTPGQGSNEQFF.

This chain links TRBV9 with TRBJ2-7, with 10 nucleotides matching TRBD2. CDR3 size: 15 residues. Germline CDR1 reads SGDLS; CDR2 reads YYNGEE. J was trimmed by 4 bases and V by 3 bases; bases with no gene match: 7. CDR3: CASSALAGAFYEQYF. The CDR3 bases are TGTGCCAGCAGCGCCCTAGCGGGGGCCTTTTACGAGCAGTACTTC.

This rearrangement joins TRBV28 to TRBJ2-7; D unclear. This CDR3 has 12 amino acids. Germline CDR1 reads MDHEN; CDR2 reads SYDVKM. The V gene lost 3 bases and the J gene lost 3 bases, with 6 bases spanning the gap. The DNA for the CDR3 is TGTGCCAGCAGTTTGGTCGGCTACGAGCAGTACTTC. Encoded protein: CASSLVGYEQYF.

The rearrangement links TRBV7-9 to TRBJ2-7; no clear D gene. V was trimmed by 8 bases and J by 0 bases, leaving 8 bases between them. Germline V gives CDR1 SEHNR, CDR2 FQNEAQ (reference sequence). The CDR3 consists of 12 residues. This CDR3 reads CASGTDSYEQYF. CDR3 in DNA: TGTGCCAGCGGAACGGACTCCTACGAGCAGTACTTC.

The chain combines TRBV28 with TRBJ2-7; D possibly corresponds to TRBD1 (6 bases). V lost 2 bases and J 2 bases, leaving 10 bases between the germline ends. The CDR3 extends over 14 amino acids. Germline V gene data show CDR1 as MDHEN and CDR2 as SYDVKM. CDR3 residues: CASSLRQGTYEQYF. The CDR3 DNA reads as TGTGCCAGCAGTTTACGGCAGGGGACCTACGAGCAGTACTTC.

The chain joins TRBV5-5 to TRBJ1-1, with 10 bases fitting TRBD1. Germline V CDR1 and CDR2: SGHKS, YYEKEE (reference sequence). This CDR3 has 14 amino acids. With 3 bases clipped from V and 4 bases from J, the junction kept 3 bases outside the gene matches. The CDR3 spells CASSWDRGGTEAFF. CDR3 nucleotides: TGTGCCAGCAGCTGGGACAGGGGAGGCACTGAAGCTTTCTTT.

The genes are TRBV4-2 and TRBJ2-7; D is tentatively TRBD1 or TRBD2 (6 bases each). V was trimmed by 1 base and J by 5 bases, leaving 12 bases between them. The CDR3 totals 14 residues. Germline V gene lookup returns CDR1 LGHNA and CDR2 YNFKEQ. CDR3 in amino acids: CASSQVDGGDEQYF. The CDR3 DNA reads TGTGCCAGCAGCCAAGTCGACGGGGGCGACGAGCAGTACTTC.

V gene TRBV18 combines with J gene TRBJ2-7, with TRBD2 identical over 11 bases. Trimming took 3 bases from V and 4 from J; bases not matched to a gene: 2. The CDR3 is 14 residues long. Germline loops: CDR1 KGHSH, CDR2 LQKENI. This CDR3 is CASSPGTSGYEQYF. CDR3 sequence (DNA): TGTGCCAGCTCACCCGGGACTAGCGGTTACGAGCAGTACTTC. The whole variable domain, filled in from reference TRBV18 and TRBJ2-7, reads NAGVMQNPRHLVRRRGQEARLRCSPMKGHSHVYWYRQLPEEGLKFMVYLQKENIIDESGMPKERFSAEFPKEGPSILRIQQVVRGDSAAYFCASSPGTSGYEQYFGPGTRLTVT.

CDR3 coding DNA: TGTGCCAGCAGCGTAGTAGCTAGCGGGGGCAGCACAGATACGCAGTATTTT. This translates into CASSVVASGGSTDTQYF. J is TRBJ2-3 and V is TRBV9; TRBD2 matches 10 bases. Germline loops: CDR1 SGDLS, CDR2 YYNGEE. The V gene end was trimmed by 0 bases and the J gene end by 0 bases; junction bases not matched to a gene: 4. CDR3 length equals 17 residues.

The gene calls are TRBV2 and TRBJ2-2, with 10 bases that match TRBD2. Germline V CDR1 and CDR2: SNHLY, FYNNEI. This CDR3 region has 17 residues. Trimming at V came to 4 bases and at J to 5 bases, leaving 10 bases not matched to a gene. CDR3 bases: TGTGCCAGCAGTGCCCGCCCTAGCGGGGGCCAAACCGGGGAGCTGTTTTTT. Translation: CASSARPSGGQTGELFF.

The J gene is TRBJ2-7, the V gene TRBV7-8; D possibly corresponds to TRBD1 (6 bases). Germline lookup yields CDR1 SGHVS and CDR2 FQNEAQ. The V end was cut by 7 bases, the J end by 1 base, with 17 bases between. The CDR3 has 15 residues. The CDR3 reads CASTQGWALSYEQYF. The CDR3 DNA reads TGTGCCAGCACCCAGGGGTGGGCACTTTCCTACGAGCAGTACTTC. The entire variable domain, with the rest obtained from reference TRBV7-8 and TRBJ2-7, is as follows: GAGVSQSPRYKVAKRGQDVALRCDPISGHVSLFWYQQALGQGPEFLTYFQNEAQLDKSGLPSDRFFAERPEGSVSTLKIQRTQQEDSAVYLCASTQGWALSYEQYFGPGTRLTVT.